These T cell receptor beta chains were read from a single sample in a study of spatial heterogeneity in lung cancer. TCRdb re-derived calls from the 5' RACE reads in MiXCR, one entry per CDR3 protein. The data contain 85,000 to 100,000 distinct CDR3 sequences, 12% of them seen just once; the ten biggest clones take up approximately 39%. Material: PBMCs, obtained at surgery. Source of these receptors: a male donor with early-stage non-small cell lung cancer. Each CDR3 is given with its conserved first and last residue.

v_call	j_call	cdr3_aa
TRBV29-1	TRBJ2-5	CTMSVGGMETQYF
TRBV9	TRBJ2-1	CASSVALAGNEQFF
TRBV7-3	TRBJ2-6	CASSPSSVGVLTF
TRBV12-3/TRBV12-4	TRBJ1-1	CASSLYREDDEAFF
TRBV29-1	TRBJ2-5	CSVDRAGQETQYF
TRBV2	TRBJ1-1	CASRDQGAAEAFF
TRBV28	TRBJ1-3	CASNGQGFTIYF
TRBV19	TRBJ2-7	CASSIGAGSYEQYF
TRBV6-5	TRBJ2-5	CASSYALAGGQGAQYF
TRBV19	TRBJ1-5	CATNPTRGQALLNQPQHF
TRBV7-2	TRBJ1-4	CASSLQGGGNEKLFF
TRBV10-1	TRBJ2-3	CASDTSGGATDTQYF
TRBV12-3/TRBV12-4	TRBJ1-5	CASSTGMGINQPQHF
TRBV7-9	TRBJ2-1	CASSLAAGGPDEQFF
TRBV7-6	TRBJ1-1	CASSPNRGGGTEAFF
TRBV30	TRBJ2-3	CAWSPLGGALPDTQYF
TRBV29-1	TRBJ1-1	CSVHVRTAGDEAFF
TRBV6-2/TRBV6-3	TRBJ1-5	CATQLLSGKPQHF
TRBV29-1	TRBJ2-1	CSVGADNEQFF
TRBV12-3/TRBV12-4	TRBJ2-1	CASSFELAGYNEQFF
TRBV7-9	TRBJ1-1	CASSYGRENTEAFF
TRBV9	TRBJ2-1	CASSVRDRVLNEQFF
TRBV11-3	TRBJ2-5	CASPGTSGTQETQYF
TRBV12-3/TRBV12-4	TRBJ1-5	CASSLYRVSGSQPQHF
TRBV25-1	TRBJ2-3	CASSDRAAHTQYF
TRBV6-2/TRBV6-3	TRBJ1-3	CASSTTTLSGNTIYF
TRBV6-2/TRBV6-3	TRBJ2-1	CASSLLAGGPDEQFF
TRBV10-3	TRBJ2-3	CAISETQPDTQYF
TRBV10-3	TRBJ2-1	CAISSLAGVVNEQFF
TRBV10-3	TRBJ1-5	CAISAAEGQQPQHF
TRBV5-1	TRBJ2-1	CASSLDRLAGVGFF
TRBV5-1	TRBJ2-7	CASSFKDRTYKQYF
TRBV10-1	TRBJ2-5	CASSEAGQETQYF
TRBV6-6	TRBJ2-2	CACSLAGELFF
TRBV5-6	TRBJ1-2	CASSSSPTNRGYTF
TRBV12-3/TRBV12-4	TRBJ1-2	CASSLARNYGYTF
TRBV5-1	TRBJ2-7	CASSLVDKYEQYF
TRBV12-3/TRBV12-4	TRBJ2-1	CASSLYGSGRNEQFF
TRBV6-6	TRBJ2-2	CASSYGEPTGELFF
TRBV11-2	TRBJ2-1	CASTFLGDIYNEQFF
TRBV7-2	TRBJ2-2	CASSARDRGTGELFF
TRBV4-1	TRBJ2-1	CASSQDRSGGPASYNEQFF
TRBV3-1	TRBJ1-5	CASSKTVNQPQHF
TRBV7-2	TRBJ2-3	CASSFLAGSTDTQYF
TRBV20-1	TRBJ2-2	CSARLGLSVGELFF
TRBV9	TRBJ1-6	CASSVEANSPLHF
TRBV7-2	TRBJ2-3	CASSPPGLAGGTDTQYF
TRBV18	TRBJ2-1	CASSPPSTNNEQFF
TRBV6-6	TRBJ1-4	CASSPTDRGREKLFF
TRBV7-2	TRBJ2-3	CASSLASGSSDTQYF
TRBV7-2	TRBJ2-2	CASRLYTGELFF
TRBV12-3/TRBV12-4	TRBJ2-7	CASSYRQEGEQYF
TRBV28	TRBJ1-2	CASSPPGVDTEGYGYTF
TRBV4-2	TRBJ1-2	CASSPYRTGSAYTF
TRBV20-1	TRBJ2-1	CSASFSLVVLSYNEQFF
TRBV28	TRBJ2-3	CASSPRTGAADTQYF
TRBV28	TRBJ2-6	CASSFLSISGANVLTF